The TCR beta chain under discussion was sequenced for a study of prognosis after radiotherapy for stage I lung cancer. Study-level information: Enrolled patients comprised around 13 with newly diagnosed primary stage I lung tumors and about 5 with oligometastatic NSCLC after surgical resection of the primary tumor. Patients with non-small cell lung cancer were all judged medically inoperable. Aged roughly 50 to 95 years, with a median of around 74 years, the patients were 13 men and roughly six women.

The CDR3 is made up of 15 amino acids. The V gene lost 6 bases and the J gene lost 8 bases, with 19 bases spanning the gap. Germline V lookup: CDR1 MNHNS, CDR2 SASEGT. Starting from genomic DNA, TCR beta CDR3 was amplified through two-round multiplex PCR. With primers specific to each TRBV and TRBJ gene, the first-round PCR was performed. TCRdb called the multiplex PCR reads again in MiXCR, with one record for every CDR3 protein. The data show about 31,000 distinct CDR3 sequences, less than 35% seen once. This clonotype was counted many times. This clonotype was sampled from a donor over 45 with non-small cell lung cancer. The source material was PBMCs, sampled before or after stereotactic body radiation therapy (not recorded which). The chain links TRBV6-1 to TRBJ1-4, with D possibly TRBD1 on 5 matching bases. The CDR3 nucleotides read TGTGCCAGCAGGGAAACAGCTCATCAGGGCGAAAAACTGTTTTTT. Protein sequence: CASRETAHQGEKLFF.